This T cell receptor beta chain was sequenced in a study of blood T cell repertoires in COVID-19. The CDR3 totals 16 residues. J lost 1 base, V lost 0 bases, and 1 base had no gene match. Germline assignment: CDR1 SGHRS and CDR2 YFSETQ. Here immunoSEQ multiplex PCR was the method, and the copy in TCRdb shows in-frame clones only, minus some. The sample carries roughly 58,000 clones, roughly 84% recorded once. Sequenced material: peripheral blood. The rearrangement links TRBV5-1 to TRBJ2-2; 9 nucleotides match TRBD2. The sequence derives from a man aged 65-85 years with active COVID-19. The CDR3 reads CASSLASGVNTGELFF. The CDR3 nucleotides are TGCGCCAGCAGCTTGGCTAGCGGGGTGAACACCGGGGAGCTGTTTTTT.